Following are 8 T cell receptor beta chains from one sample sequenced in a study of T cell changes during pregnancy in multiple sclerosis. Data came from immunoSEQ multiplex PCR; TCRdb stores just in-frame clones and leaves some out. This sample has 41,000 or so clones, with 90% to 95% found just once. This specimen was CD8+ T cells from peripheral blood mononuclear cells, taken in the third trimester of pregnancy. The source of these receptors is a female donor with multiple sclerosis, enrolled in a pregnancy study.

Regarding this clone: An end of the junction does not agree with germline; a read error may underlie this. The V gene is TRBV9, the J gene TRBJ1-1; D is unresolved. The CDR3 sequence is 13 residues long. In germline, CDR1 is SGDLS, CDR2 YYNGEE. CDR3 in amino acids: CASSPSGNAEAFF. The CDR3 DNA sequence: TGTGCCAGCAGCCCCTCGGGGAACGCTGAAGCTTTCTTT.

The rearrangement uses TRBV30 and TRBJ2-7, with D perhaps matching TRBD2 (6 bases). Germline CDR1 is GTSNPN and CDR2 is SVGIG (reference sequence). This CDR3 spans 12 amino acids. With 4 bases removed from V and 4 bases from J, the gap between germline ends came to 11 bases. The CDR3 DNA reads TGTGCCTGGACTAGCGCCTCATACGAGCAGTACTTC. Protein sequence: CAWTSASYEQYF.

This rearrangement joins TRBV19 to TRBJ2-3; D might be TRBD2 (5 bases). Germline V CDR1 and CDR2: LNHDA, SQIVND (reference sequence). V lost 8 bases and J 2 bases, leaving 11 bases between the germline ends. The CDR3 is 13 amino acids. CDR3 DNA sequence: TGTGCCAGTGGGGAGAGGCTCACAGATACGCAGTATTTT. This gives the protein CASGERLTDTQYF.

V is TRBV25-1 and J is TRBJ2-7; 8 positions agree with TRBD2. The germline gives CDR1 MGHDK, CDR2 SYGVNS. The CDR3 runs 15 residues. After removal of 1 base from V and 7 bases from J, the junction contained 9 bases not matched to a gene. The CDR3: CASSEFIGSGTEQYF. The CDR3 bases are TGTGCCAGCAGTGAATTTATCGGTAGCGGGACGGAGCAGTACTTC.

The rearrangement links TRBV28 to TRBJ2-1, with 7 positions matching TRBD2. CDR3 length: 16 amino acids. J gave up 0 bases and V 0 bases, and 2 bases lay outside the gene matches. Germline V lookup: CDR1 MDHEN, CDR2 SYDVKM. Here the CDR3 DNA reads TGTGCCAGCAGTTTATGGCGGGAGAGCTCCTACAATGAGCAGTTCTTC. Amino acid sequence: CASSLWRESSYNEQFF.

The V call is TRBV6-5, the J call TRBJ2-2; TRBD1 aligns across 7 bases. Germline loops: CDR1 MNHEY, CDR2 SVGAGI. The V segment lost 6 bases and the J segment 0 bases; nucleotides outside the gene matches: 4. The CDR3 runs to 15 residues. The chain's CDR3 is CASSQGTANTGELFF. The CDR3 coding sequence is TGTGCCAGCAGCCAAGGGACAGCGAACACCGGGGAGCTGTTTTTT.

V and J are TRBV19 and TRBJ1-2; unclear D gene. The CDR3 is made up of 14 amino acids. CDR1 and CDR2 (germline): LNHDA, SQIVND (reference sequence). The V end lost 2 bases, the J end lost 8 bases, and 15 bases lay between the germline ends. DNA of the CDR3: TGTGCCAGTAGTATACCCGGCGGTCTCTGGGGCTACACCTTC. Protein sequence: CASSIPGGLWGYTF.

This clone has just one count. The chain is built from TRBV4-1 and TRBJ2-7; D might be TRBD2 (7 bases). CDR3 length equals 16 residues. The germline V gene encodes CDR1 MGHRA and CDR2 YSYEKL. The ends were cut back, 1 base at V and 1 base at J, with 14 bases in the middle. CDR3 protein: CASSQGSAGASYEQYF. CDR3 bases: TGCGCCAGCAGCCAAGGTTCCGCGGGGGCATCCTACGAGCAGTACTTC.